The 8 T cell receptor beta chains reported below all come from one sample, sequenced in a study of blood T cell repertoires in COVID-19. Assay: immunoSEQ multiplex PCR; the TCRdb copy retains only in-frame clones and omits some. The top ten hold around a sixth of the sample, which has about 44,000 clones, 89% seen once. Sequenced: peripheral blood. These receptors came from a man between 65 and 79 years old with active COVID-19.

The chain uses TRBV19 and TRBJ1-5; TRBD1 aligns across 8 bases. From germline, CDR1 is LNHDA and CDR2 SQIVND (reference sequence). With 5 bases clipped from V and 2 bases from J, the junction kept 2 bases outside the gene matches. This CDR3 contains 14 residues. The CDR3, as DNA: TGTGCCAGTAGTGCGGGACAGGGCAATCAGCCCCAGCATTTT. Its protein is CASSAGQGNQPQHF.

The chain links TRBV7-3 to TRBJ2-2, with TRBD2 matching over 8 bases. The CDR3 is made up of 16 amino acids. V lost 5 bases, J lost 3 bases, and 8 bases stayed unmatched. CDR1 and CDR2 from the germline V gene are SGHTA and FQGTGA. DNA of the CDR3: TGTGCCAGCAGCGGAACGGGGGGGCGGTACACCGGGGAGCTGTTTTTT. Amino acid sequence: CASSGTGGRYTGELFF.

The rearrangement joins TRBV11-3 to TRBJ2-5; perhaps TRBD1 as D (5 bases). V shed 3 bases and J shed 3 bases, with 20 bases lying between them. The CDR3 spans 17 residues. The germline gives CDR1 SGHNT, CDR2 YENEEA. This CDR3 reads CASSFGAGSFGEETQYF. The DNA for the CDR3 is TGTGCCAGCAGCTTTGGGGCAGGATCATTTGGTGAAGAGACCCAGTACTTC.

The V call is TRBV11-2, the J call TRBJ1-1; D remains unclear. The ends were cut back, 5 bases at V and 0 bases at J, with 13 bases in the middle. CDR1 and CDR2 (germline): SGHAT, FQNNGV. This CDR3 comprises 15 residues. CDR3 DNA: TGTGCCAGCAGCCCAGCTACAGTCATGAACACTGAAGCTTTCTTT. It translates to CASSPATVMNTEAFF. The whole variable domain, remainder taken from reference TRBV11-2 and TRBJ1-1, is EAGVAQSPRYKIIEKRQSVAFWCNPISGHATLYWYQQILGQGPKLLIQFQNNGVVDDSQLPKDRFSAERLKGVDSTLKIQPAKLEDSAVYLCASSPATVMNTEAFFGQGTRLTVV.

The gene calls are TRBV19 and TRBJ1-5, with TRBD1 matching 7 bases. The length of the CDR3 is 18 residues. The V gene end was trimmed by 0 bases and the J gene end by 4 bases; junction bases not matched to a gene: 12. CDR1 is LNHDA, CDR2 SQIVND, per germline (reference sequence). CDR3 amino acids: CASSIDGGDSNLNQPQHF. The CDR3 bases are TGTGCCAGTAGTATAGATGGCGGGGACAGTAATCTTAATCAGCCCCAGCATTTT.

The CDR3 nucleotides are TGTGCCAGCAGCCAGATAGCGGGGGCCGATTTTGGGACCCAGTACTTC. The encoded protein is CASSQIAGADFGTQYF. The V and J genes are TRBV4-2 and TRBJ2-5, with 9 nucleotides matching TRBD2. Germline assignment: CDR1 LGHNA and CDR2 YNFKEQ. CDR3 length: 16 amino acids. V lost 3 bases, J lost 7 bases, and 12 bases stayed unmatched.

The chain combines TRBV5-1 with TRBJ2-3; the match to TRBD2 covers 7 bases. CDR3 size: 13 residues. Germline V lookup: CDR1 SGHRS, CDR2 YFSETQ. V lost 4 bases, J lost 3 bases, and 2 bases stayed unmatched. The CDR3 protein is CASSAGVTDTQYF. The CDR3 DNA is TGCGCCAGCAGCGCGGGGGTAACAGATACGCAGTATTTT.

This clone came up once. J is TRBJ1-4 and V is TRBV3-1 (or the pseudogene TRBV3-2); D unclear. This CDR3 contains 16 residues. The germline CDR1 and CDR2 sequences are LGHDT and YNNKEL (reference sequence). V was clipped by 4 bases and J by 8 bases, with 20 bases between them. This chain's CDR3 is CASSPRLLARPEKLFF. The CDR3 DNA is TGTGCCAGCAGCCCCCGCCTACTCGCGCGCCCCGAAAAACTGTTTTTT.